This paragraph reports one TCR beta chain. Germline loops: CDR1 SEHNR, CDR2 FQNEAQ (reference sequence). The CDR3 spans 12 residues. V lost 1 base and J lost 4, with 4 bases in between. These data come from a study of blood T cell repertoires in COVID-19. Whole-study context: The United States, Italy and Spain were the sources of the acute and convalescent COVID-19 samples. T cells, B-cell-depleted T cells, or PBMCs supplied cDNA or gDNA.

Original methodology: Estimation of nucleated cell counts relied on the amplification of reference gene primers. Profiling relied on immunoSEQ multiplex PCR, and the TCRdb table lists in-frame clones only, not all of them. The V and J calls and clone size were taken over from that table, and D and trimming were inferred from the DNA. The table lists 130,000 to 150,000 clones, about four fifths of them singletons. This receptor was taken from a human donor with acute or convalescent COVID-19. The donor label of this sample is uncertain. The material sequenced was peripheral blood. The rearrangement uses TRBV7-9 and TRBJ2-5, with D unclear. CDR3 protein: CASSLVVETQYF. CDR3 coding DNA: TGTGCCAGCAGCTTAGTCGTAGAGACCCAGTACTTC. The variable domain in full, with the rest retrieved from reference TRBV7-9 and TRBJ2-5, is DTGVSQNPRHKITKRGQNVTFRCDPISEHNRLYWYRQTLGQGPEFLTYFQNEAQLEKSRLLSDRFSAERPKGSFSTLEIQRTEQGDSAMYLCASSLVVETQYFGPGTRLLVL.